This T cell receptor (beta chain) was sequenced in a study of blood T cells in healthy people across ages. The CDR3 has 15 amino acids. Trimming pared 5 bases from V and 2 bases from J, leaving 16 bases between. Looked up from germline, CDR1 is MNHNY and CDR2 is SVGAGI (reference sequence). A sample-barcoded 5' primer and a J-beta primer mix were used in a second PCR of about 7 to 12 cycles. MiXCR was run by TCRdb on the 5' RACE reads, yielding one entry per CDR3 protein. The sample holds hundreds of thousands of distinct CDR3 sequences; roughly 60% are singletons and the top ten take approximately 21%. The study drew donors from healthy Caucasian individuals in Russia aged roughly 6 to 90.

The specimen sequenced was blood. The chain links TRBV6-6 to TRBJ2-7; maybe TRBD1 (6 bases). The TCR originated in a man between 25 and 39 years old in good health. The CDR3 DNA sequence: TGTGCCAGCAGTCCGCAACAGGGAGTTCCCTACGAGCAGTACTTC. Translation gives CASSPQQGVPYEQYF.